The clone carrying this T cell receptor (beta chain) was seen only once. These data belong to a study of blood T cell repertoires in COVID-19. Turning to the study itself: Acute and convalescent COVID-19 samples came from the United States, Italy and Spain. Sources were T cells, B-cell-depleted T cells, or PBMCs; the material itself was cDNA or gDNA.

Clones were read by immunoSEQ multiplex PCR, and TCRdb kept only the in-frame ones, dropping some. The repertoire holds under 250,000 clones, with roughly nine tenths as singletons. The receptor comes from a man aged 55-75 years who had recovered from COVID-19. The specimen was peripheral blood.

As DNA, the CDR3 is TGTGCCAGCACCTCCCCCCAGGCCTACGAGCAGTACTTC. Amino acid sequence: CASTSPQAYEQYF. V usage is TRBV6-5 and J usage is TRBJ2-7, with D uncertain. CDR3 length: 13 residues. V lost 7 bases to trimming and J lost 2 bases, with 12 bases between them. CDR1 and CDR2 (germline): MNHEY, SVGAGI.